The 4 T cell receptor beta chains below were found in one sample sequenced in a study of identical twins. TCRdb passed the 5' RACE reads through MiXCR, listing each CDR3 protein once. Found here are 400,000 to 550,000 distinct CDR3 sequences, roughly a quarter of them singletons; the top ten hold 2.9%. This sample was also put to use in a study of T cells expressing NK-cell markers.

Sequenced sample: CD4+ T cells sorted from blood. The receptor source for this set is a woman in her late teens or twenties in good health.

The table lists this clonotype with a few counts. In DNA, the CDR3 is TGCAGTGCCGGCCGAGGGCACAACTATGGCTACACCTTC. It yields the protein CSAGRGHNYGYTF. The chain joins TRBV20-1 to TRBJ1-2; D is ambiguous. The CDR3 has 13 residues. Trimming stripped 6 bases from V and 2 bases from J, with 13 bases between. Germline values: CDR1 DFQATT, CDR2 SNEGSKA (reference sequence).

The rearrangement links TRBV28 to TRBJ1-6; unclear D gene. The CDR3 runs 17 residues. The V and J ends lost 2 bases and 0 bases respectively, with 11 bases between them. Looked up from germline, CDR1 is MDHEN and CDR2 is SYDVKM. CDR3 region: CASSLARASSYNSPLHF. In DNA, the CDR3 is TGTGCCAGCAGTTTAGCTAGGGCGAGCTCCTATAATTCACCCCTCCACTTT. The full variable domain, its missing parts supplied by reference TRBV28 and TRBJ1-6, is DVKVTQSSRYLVKRTGEKVFLECVQDMDHENMFWYRQDPGLGLRLIYFSYDVKMKEKGDIPEGYSVSREKKERFSLILESASTNQTSMYLCASSLARASSYNSPLHFGNGTRLTVT.

This clonotype was counted only a few times. The genes are TRBV28 and TRBJ2-1; D perhaps matches TRBD2 (5 bases). The CDR3 sequence is 11 residues long. The germline CDR1 and CDR2 sequences are MDHEN and SYDVKM. V lost 10 bases and J lost 6, with 10 bases in between. CDR3 residues: CATRRVNEQFF. CDR3 in DNA: TGTGCCACTCGGCGGGTCAATGAGCAGTTCTTC. Combining the CDR3 with reference TRBV28 and TRBJ2-1 gives the whole variable domain DVKVTQSSRYLVKRTGEKVFLECVQDMDHENMFWYRQDPGLGLRLIYFSYDVKMKEKGDIPEGYSVSREKKERFSLILESASTNQTSMYLCATRRVNEQFFGPGTRLTVL.

The genes are TRBV6-1 and TRBJ2-5; 8 bases fit TRBD1. Germline V lookup: CDR1 MNHNS, CDR2 SASEGT. V was pared by 6 bases and J by 2 bases, with 8 bases of the junction left unmatched. The CDR3 runs 15 residues. DNA for the CDR3: TGTGCCAGCAGCGGGCGGACAGGGTCGCAAGAGACCCAGTACTTC. It codes for CASSGRTGSQETQYF.